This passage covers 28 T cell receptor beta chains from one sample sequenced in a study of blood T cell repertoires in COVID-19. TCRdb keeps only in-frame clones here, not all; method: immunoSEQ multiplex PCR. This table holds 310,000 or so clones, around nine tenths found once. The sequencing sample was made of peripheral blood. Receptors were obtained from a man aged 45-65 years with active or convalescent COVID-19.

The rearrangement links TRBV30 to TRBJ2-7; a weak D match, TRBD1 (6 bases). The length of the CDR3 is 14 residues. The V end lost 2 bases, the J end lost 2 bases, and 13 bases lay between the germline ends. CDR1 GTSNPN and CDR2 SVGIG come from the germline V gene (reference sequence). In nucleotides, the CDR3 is TGTGCCTGGAGTCCACAAGGACAGACCTACGAGCAGTACTTC. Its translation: CAWSPQGQTYEQYF.

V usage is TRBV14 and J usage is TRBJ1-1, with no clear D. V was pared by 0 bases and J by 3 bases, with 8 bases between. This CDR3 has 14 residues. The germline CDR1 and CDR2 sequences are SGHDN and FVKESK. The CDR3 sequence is CASSQDQTDTEAFF. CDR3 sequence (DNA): TGTGCCAGCAGCCAAGATCAAACGGACACTGAAGCTTTCTTT.

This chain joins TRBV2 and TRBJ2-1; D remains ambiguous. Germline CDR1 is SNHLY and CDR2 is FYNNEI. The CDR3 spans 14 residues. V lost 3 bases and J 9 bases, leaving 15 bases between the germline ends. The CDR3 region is CASSEIPPTIEQFF. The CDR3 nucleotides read TGTGCCAGCAGTGAGATACCCCCTACGATTGAGCAGTTCTTC.

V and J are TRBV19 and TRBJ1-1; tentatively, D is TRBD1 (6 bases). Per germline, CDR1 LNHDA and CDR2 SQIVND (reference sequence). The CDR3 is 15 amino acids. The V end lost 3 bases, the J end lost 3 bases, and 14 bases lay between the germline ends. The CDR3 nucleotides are TGTGCCAGTAGTATTGTGGGGGCGGGGGACACTGAAGCTTTCTTT. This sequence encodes CASSIVGAGDTEAFF.

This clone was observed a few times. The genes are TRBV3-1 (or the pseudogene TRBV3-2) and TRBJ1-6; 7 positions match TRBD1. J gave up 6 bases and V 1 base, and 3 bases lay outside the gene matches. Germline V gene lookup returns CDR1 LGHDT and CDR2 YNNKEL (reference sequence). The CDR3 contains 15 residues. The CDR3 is CASSQGTGGNSPLHF. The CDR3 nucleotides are TGTGCCAGCAGCCAAGGGACAGGTGGTAATTCACCCCTCCACTTT.

The CDR3 region has the DNA TGTGCCAGCAGTGGGGGCAATGGCAATCAGCCCCAGCATTTT. The encoded protein is CASSGGNGNQPQHF. This chain links TRBV2 with TRBJ1-5; possibly TRBD1 for D (5 bases). Deletions cut 4 bases from V and 2 bases from J, with 9 bases between. The CDR3 covers 14 residues. Germline loops: CDR1 SNHLY, CDR2 FYNNEI.

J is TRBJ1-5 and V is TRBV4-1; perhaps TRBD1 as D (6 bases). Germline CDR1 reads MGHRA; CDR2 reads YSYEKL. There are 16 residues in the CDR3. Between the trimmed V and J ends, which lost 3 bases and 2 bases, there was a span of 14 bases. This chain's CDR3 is CASSQISGAGNQPQHF. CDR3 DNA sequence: TGCGCCAGCAGCCAGATATCAGGGGCGGGCAATCAGCCCCAGCATTTT.

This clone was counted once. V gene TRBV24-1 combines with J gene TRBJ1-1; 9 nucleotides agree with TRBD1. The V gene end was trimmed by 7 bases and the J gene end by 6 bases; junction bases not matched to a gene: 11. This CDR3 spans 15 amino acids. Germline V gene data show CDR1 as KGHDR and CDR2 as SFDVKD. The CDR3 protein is CATRGGQGFQSEAFF. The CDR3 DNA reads TGTGCCACCAGGGGAGGACAGGGGTTCCAATCTGAAGCTTTCTTT.

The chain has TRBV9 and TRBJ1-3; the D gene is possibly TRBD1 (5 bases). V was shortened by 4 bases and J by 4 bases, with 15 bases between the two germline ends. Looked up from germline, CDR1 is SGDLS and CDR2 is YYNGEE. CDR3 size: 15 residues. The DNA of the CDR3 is TGTGCCAGCAGCCCATTCAGGGAAGAGGGAAACACCATATATTTT. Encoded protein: CASSPFREEGNTIYF.

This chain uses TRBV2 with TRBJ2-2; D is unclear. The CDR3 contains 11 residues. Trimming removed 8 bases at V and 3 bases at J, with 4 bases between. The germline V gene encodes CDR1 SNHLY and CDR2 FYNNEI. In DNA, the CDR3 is TGTGCCAGCTCTTACACCGGGGAGCTGTTTTTT. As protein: CASSYTGELFF.

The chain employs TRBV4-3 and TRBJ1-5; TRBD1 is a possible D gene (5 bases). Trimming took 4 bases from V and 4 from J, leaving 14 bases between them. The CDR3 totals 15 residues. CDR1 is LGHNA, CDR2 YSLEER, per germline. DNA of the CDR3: TGCGCCAGCAGCCCCGGACAAGGCCTAAATCAGCCCCAGCATTTT. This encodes CASSPGQGLNQPQHF.

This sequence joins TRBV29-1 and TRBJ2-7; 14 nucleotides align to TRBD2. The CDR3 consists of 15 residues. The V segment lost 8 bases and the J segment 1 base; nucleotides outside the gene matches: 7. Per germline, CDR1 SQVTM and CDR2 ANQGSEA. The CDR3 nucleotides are TGCAGCATTACAGGACTAGCGGGAGGTTCCTACGAGCAGTACTTC. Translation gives CSITGLAGGSYEQYF.

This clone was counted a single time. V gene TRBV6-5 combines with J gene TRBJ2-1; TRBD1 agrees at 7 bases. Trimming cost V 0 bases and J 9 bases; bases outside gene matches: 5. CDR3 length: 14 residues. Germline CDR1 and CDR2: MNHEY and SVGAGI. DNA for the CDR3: TGTGCCAGCAGTTACTCGGACAGGCGAACTGAGCAGTTCTTC. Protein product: CASSYSDRRTEQFF.

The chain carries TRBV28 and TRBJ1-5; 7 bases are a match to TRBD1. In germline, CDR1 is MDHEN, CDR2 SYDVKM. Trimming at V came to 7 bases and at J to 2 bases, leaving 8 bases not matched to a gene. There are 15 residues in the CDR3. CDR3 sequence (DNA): TGTGCCAGCACTTTTACAGGGGACCGCAATCAGCCCCAGCATTTT. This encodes CASTFTGDRNQPQHF.

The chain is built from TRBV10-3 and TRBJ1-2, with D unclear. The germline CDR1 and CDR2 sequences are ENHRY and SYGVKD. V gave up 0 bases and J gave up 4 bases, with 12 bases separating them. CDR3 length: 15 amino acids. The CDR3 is CAISESGQASYGYTF. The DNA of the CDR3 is TGTGCCATCAGTGAGTCTGGGCAGGCGAGCTATGGCTACACCTTC.

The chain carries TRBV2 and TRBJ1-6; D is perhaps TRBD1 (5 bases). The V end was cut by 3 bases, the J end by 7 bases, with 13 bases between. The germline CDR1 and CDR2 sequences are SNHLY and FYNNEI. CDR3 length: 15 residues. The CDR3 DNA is TGTGCCAGCAGTGACCCGAGGACACCAAATTCACCCCTCCACTTT. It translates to CASSDPRTPNSPLHF.

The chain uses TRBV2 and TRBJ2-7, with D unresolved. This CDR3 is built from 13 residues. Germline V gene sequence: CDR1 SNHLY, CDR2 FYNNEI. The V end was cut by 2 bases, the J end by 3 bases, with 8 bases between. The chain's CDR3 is CASSENLSYEQYF. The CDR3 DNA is TGTGCCAGCAGTGAAAATCTTAGCTACGAGCAGTACTTC.

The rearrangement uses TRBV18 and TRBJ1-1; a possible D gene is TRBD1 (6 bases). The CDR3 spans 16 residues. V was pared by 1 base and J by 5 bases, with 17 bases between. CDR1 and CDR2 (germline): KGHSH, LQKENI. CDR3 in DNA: TGTGCCAGCTCACCACAGGCCGGGACAAAGGAAACTGAAGCTTTCTTT. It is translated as CASSPQAGTKETEAFF. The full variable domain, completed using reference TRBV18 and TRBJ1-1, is NAGVMQNPRHLVRRRGQEARLRCSPMKGHSHVYWYRQLPEEGLKFMVYLQKENIIDESGMPKERFSAEFPKEGPSILRIQQVVRGDSAAYFCASSPQAGTKETEAFFGQGTRLTVV.

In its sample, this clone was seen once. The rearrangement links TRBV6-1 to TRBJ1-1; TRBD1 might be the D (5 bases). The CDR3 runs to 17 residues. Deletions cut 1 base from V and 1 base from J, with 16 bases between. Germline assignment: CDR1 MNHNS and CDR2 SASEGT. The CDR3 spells CASSEGPRAFSNTEAFF. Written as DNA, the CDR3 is TGTGCCAGCAGTGAAGGTCCCAGGGCCTTTTCGAACACTGAAGCTTTCTTT.

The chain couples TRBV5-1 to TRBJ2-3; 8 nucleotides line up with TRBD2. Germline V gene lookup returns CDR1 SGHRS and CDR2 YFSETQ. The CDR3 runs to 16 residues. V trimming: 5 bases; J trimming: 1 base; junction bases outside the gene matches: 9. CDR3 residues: CASRLGTRSGTDTQYF. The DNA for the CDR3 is TGCGCCAGCAGGCTAGGGACTAGAAGTGGCACAGATACGCAGTATTTT.

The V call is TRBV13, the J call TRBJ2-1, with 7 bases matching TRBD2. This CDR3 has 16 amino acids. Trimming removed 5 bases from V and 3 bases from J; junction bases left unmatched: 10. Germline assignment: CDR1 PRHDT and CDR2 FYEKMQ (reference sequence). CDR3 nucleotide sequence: TGTGCCAGCAGCCCCACTGTTCCTAGCGGCTACAATGAGCAGTTCTTC. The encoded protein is CASSPTVPSGYNEQFF.

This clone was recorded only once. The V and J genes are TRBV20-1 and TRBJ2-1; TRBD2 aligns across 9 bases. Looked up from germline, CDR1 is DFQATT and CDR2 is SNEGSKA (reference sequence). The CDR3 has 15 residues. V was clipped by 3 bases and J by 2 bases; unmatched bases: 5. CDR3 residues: CSASFAGGPYNEQFF. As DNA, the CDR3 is TGCAGTGCTAGTTTTGCGGGGGGGCCCTACAATGAGCAGTTCTTC.

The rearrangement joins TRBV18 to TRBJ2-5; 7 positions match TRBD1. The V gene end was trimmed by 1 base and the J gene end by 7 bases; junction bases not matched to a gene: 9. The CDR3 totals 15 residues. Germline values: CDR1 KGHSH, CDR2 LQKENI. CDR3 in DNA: TGTGCCAGCTCACCACTTAACAGGGGAGAGGGGACCCAGTACTTC. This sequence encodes CASSPLNRGEGTQYF.

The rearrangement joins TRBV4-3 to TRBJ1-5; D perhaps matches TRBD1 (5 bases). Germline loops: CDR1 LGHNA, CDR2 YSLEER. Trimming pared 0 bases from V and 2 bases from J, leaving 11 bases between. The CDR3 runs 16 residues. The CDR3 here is CASSQEGGWGNQPQHF. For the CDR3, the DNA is TGCGCCAGCAGCCAAGAGGGGGGATGGGGCAATCAGCCCCAGCATTTT.

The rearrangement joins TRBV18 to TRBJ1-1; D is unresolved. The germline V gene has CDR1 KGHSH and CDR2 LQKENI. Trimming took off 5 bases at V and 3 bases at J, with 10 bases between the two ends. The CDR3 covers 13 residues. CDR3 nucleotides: TGTGCCAGCTCATCAGTTACAGACACTGAAGCTTTCTTT. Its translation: CASSSVTDTEAFF.

This chain's CDR3 is CASSPPPGVGVGANVLTF. CDR3 bases: TGTGCCAGCAGCCCTCCTCCGGGGGTTGGGGTCGGGGCCAACGTCCTGACTTTC. V is TRBV2 and J is TRBJ2-6; D possibly corresponds to TRBD2 (6 bases). CDR3 size: 18 residues. CDR1 and CDR2 from the germline V gene are SNHLY and FYNNEI. V was clipped by 6 bases and J by 4 bases, with 22 bases between them.

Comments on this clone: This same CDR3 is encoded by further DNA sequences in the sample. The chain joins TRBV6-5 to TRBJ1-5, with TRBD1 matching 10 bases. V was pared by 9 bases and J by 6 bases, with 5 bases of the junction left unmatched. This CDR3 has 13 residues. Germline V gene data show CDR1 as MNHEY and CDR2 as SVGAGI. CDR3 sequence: CASSTGGGQPQHF. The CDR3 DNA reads TGTGCCAGTTCGACAGGGGGCGGTCAGCCCCAGCATTTT.

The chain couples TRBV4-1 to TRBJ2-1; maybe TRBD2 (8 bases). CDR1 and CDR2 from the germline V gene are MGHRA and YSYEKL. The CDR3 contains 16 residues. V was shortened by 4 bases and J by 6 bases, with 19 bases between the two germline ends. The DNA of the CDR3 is TGCGCCAGCAGCCCGAGGGGGCTAGCGGGCCTCAATGAGCAGTTCTTC. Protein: CASSPRGLAGLNEQFF.